The entry that follows covers one T cell receptor beta chain sequence. This entry is derived from a study of blood T cell repertoires in COVID-19. Produced via immunoSEQ multiplex PCR; TCRdb's table is partial and in-frame only. Of a few hundred thousand clones listed, approximately 90% are singletons. The V gene's germline CDR1 is MNHEY and CDR2 SVGAGI. This CDR3 region has 14 residues. V lost 5 bases and J lost 5; bases outside the gene matches: 6. The TCR sequence derives from a woman aged 45 to 65 with COVID-19, enrolled during active disease. Source material: peripheral blood. The chain combines TRBV6-5 with TRBJ1-5, with 7 positions matching TRBD1. The CDR3 loop is CASSNRGRDQPQHF. The CDR3, as DNA: TGTGCCAGCAGTAACAGGGGTAGGGATCAGCCCCAGCATTTT.